The 22 T cell receptor beta chains reported below all come from one sample, sequenced in a study of CD8 T cells in Susac syndrome. With random hexamers, reverse transcription was performed on roughly 0.45 to 1 ug of RNA. Using its own MiXCR run on the immunoSEQ multiplex PCR reads, TCRdb lists one record per CDR3 protein. The sample shows 170,000 or so distinct CDR3 sequences, 85% to 95% of them seen only once. The material sequenced was CD8+ T cells from PBMCs. The source of these receptors is a human donor with multiple sclerosis.

This clonotype was picked up one time. The chain combines TRBV4-2 with TRBJ2-4; D call uncertain. The ends were cut back, 1 base at V and 9 bases at J, with 19 bases in the middle. This CDR3 has 16 residues. The germline V gene encodes CDR1 LGHNA and CDR2 YNFKEQ. The CDR3 reads CASSQAHGNSRGIQYF. The CDR3 DNA is TGTGCCAGCAGCCAAGCCCACGGTAACAGTAGAGGCATTCAGTACTTC.

The chain has TRBV27 and TRBJ2-1, with 8 bases fitting TRBD2. The CDR3 contains 16 residues. Germline CDR1 and CDR2: MNHEY and SMNVEV (reference sequence). Unmatched junction bases numbered 13, after V lost 8 bases and J lost 4 bases. CDR3 region: CASCPLKVAGYNEQFF. CDR3 in DNA: TGTGCCAGCTGCCCCCTGAAGGTAGCGGGATACAATGAGCAGTTCTTC.

The chain recombines TRBV20-1 with TRBJ2-1; D gene uncertain. The CDR3 is made up of 16 amino acids. V was cut by 0 bases and J by 5 bases, with 17 bases left in between. Germline CDR1 is DFQATT and CDR2 is SNEGSKA (reference sequence). CDR3 protein: CSARDPRHSIHNEQFF. CDR3 bases: TGCAGTGCTAGAGATCCCAGGCACTCAATCCACAATGAGCAGTTCTTC.

V and J are TRBV5-8 and TRBJ2-1; D remains ambiguous. The CDR3 loop spans 17 amino acids. Trimming cost V 5 bases and J 4 bases, with 22 bases left between them. Per the germline V gene, CDR1 is SGHTS and CDR2 is YDEGEE. The CDR3 reads CASSQELERIRYNEQFF. The CDR3 coding sequence is TGTGCCAGCAGTCAAGAGTTGGAGAGGATAAGGTACAATGAGCAGTTCTTC.

This chain uses TRBV29-1 with TRBJ2-1, with D possibly TRBD1 on 6 matching bases. CDR1 and CDR2 from the germline V gene are SQVTM and ANQGSEA. V lost 4 bases and J lost 8, with 12 bases in between. The CDR3 contains 12 residues. This CDR3 reads CSVGGEGDEQFF. The CDR3 DNA follows: TGCAGCGTTGGGGGCGAGGGGGATGAGCAGTTCTTC.

The V and J genes are TRBV7-3 and TRBJ2-1; the match to TRBD2 covers 7 bases. With 3 bases clipped from V and 10 bases from J, the junction kept 9 bases outside the gene matches. Germline V gene data show CDR1 as SGHTA and CDR2 as FQGTGA. The CDR3 is made up of 14 amino acids. The CDR3 spells CASSFSGSNPEQFF. The CDR3 nucleotides read TGTGCCAGCAGCTTTAGCGGGTCTAACCCCGAGCAGTTCTTC.

Here the CDR3 DNA reads TGTGCCTGGAGTACACCCAACCGGGGGGGAGCCACCTACGAGCAGTACTTC. Translated, it gives CAWSTPNRGGATYEQYF. The V gene is TRBV30, the J gene TRBJ2-7; 8 nucleotides agree with TRBD2. V shed 2 bases, J shed 2 bases, and the junction held 14 bases outside the gene matches. Germline V gene sequence: CDR1 GTSNPN, CDR2 SVGIG (reference sequence). This CDR3 has 17 amino acids. Combining the CDR3 with reference TRBV30 and TRBJ2-7 gives the whole variable domain SQTIHQWPATLVQPVGSPLSLECTVEGTSNPNLYWYRQAAGRGLQLLFYSVGIGQISSEVPQNLSASRPQDRQFILSSKKLLLSDSGFYLCAWSTPNRGGATYEQYFGPGTRLTVT.

J is TRBJ2-1 and V is TRBV5-8; D is perhaps TRBD2 (5 bases). Per germline, CDR1 SGHTS and CDR2 YDEGEE. V was pared by 10 bases and J by 6 bases, with 17 bases between. The CDR3 has 13 amino acids. The CDR3 is CAARETVGNEQFF. CDR3 in DNA: TGTGCCGCGAGGGAGACCGTTGGCAATGAGCAGTTCTTC.

V is TRBV10-3 and J is TRBJ2-3; D gene unclear. Germline V gene sequence: CDR1 ENHRY, CDR2 SYGVKD. V was cut by 0 bases and J by 4 bases, with 8 bases left in between. The CDR3 is 14 residues long. CDR3 protein: CAISESTDADTQYF. The CDR3 bases are TGTGCCATCAGTGAGTCGACTGATGCAGATACGCAGTATTTT.

This clonotype was observed once. In DNA, the CDR3 is TGTGCCATCAGTAGGGGGGGCCTGGCAGATACGCAGTATTTT. It translates to CAISRGGLADTQYF. The chain is built from TRBV10-3 and TRBJ2-3; a possible D gene is TRBD2 (7 bases). Germline CDR1 ENHRY, CDR2 SYGVKD. This CDR3 is 14 amino acids long. V was trimmed by 5 bases and J by 4 bases, leaving 13 bases between them.

The V gene is TRBV6-1, the J gene TRBJ2-1; maybe TRBD2 (6 bases). The CDR3 has 19 amino acids. Germline V CDR1 and CDR2: MNHNS, SASEGT. Trimming took 2 bases from V and 7 from J, leaving 27 bases between them. The CDR3 DNA reads TGTGCCAGCAGTGAATTTCTTGTCCGGCTAGCGCCAGGTCGGAATGAGCAGTTCTTC. Translation gives CASSEFLVRLAPGRNEQFF.

The chain employs TRBV29-1 and TRBJ2-7, with D uncertain. Between the trimmed V and J ends, which lost 5 bases and 1 base, there was a span of 12 bases. Germline V gene lookup returns CDR1 SQVTM and CDR2 ANQGSEA. This CDR3 has 13 amino acids. The CDR3 coding sequence is TGCAGCGTTTTGTGGGAAGCTTCCTACGAGCAGTACTTC. Translating it yields CSVLWEASYEQYF.

This sequence joins TRBV20-1 and TRBJ2-1; 9 nucleotides align to TRBD1. CDR1 is DFQATT, CDR2 SNEGSKA, per germline (reference sequence). The CDR3 has 20 amino acids. V was pared by 3 bases and J by 1 base, with 19 bases of the junction left unmatched. This chain's CDR3 is CSASPRETGGFVLSYNEQFF. The CDR3 coding sequence is TGCAGTGCTAGTCCCAGGGAGACAGGGGGGTTCGTATTGTCCTACAATGAGCAGTTCTTC.

The chain links TRBV6-1 to TRBJ2-1; D remains unclear. The CDR3 has 14 residues. Germline lookup yields CDR1 MNHNS and CDR2 SASEGT. Trimming left V 7 bases short and J 0 bases short, with 10 bases between. CDR3 amino acids: CASIGESSYNEQFF. In nucleotides, the CDR3 is TGTGCCAGCATCGGCGAGAGCTCCTACAATGAGCAGTTCTTC.

The rearrangement joins TRBV7-9 to TRBJ2-7, with 8 bases matching TRBD2. Trimming cost V 8 bases and J 5 bases; bases outside gene matches: 8. Germline V gene lookup returns CDR1 SEHNR and CDR2 FQNEAQ (reference sequence). This CDR3 comprises 13 residues. CDR3 region: CASSGRGGHEQYF. In nucleotides, the CDR3 is TGTGCCAGCTCCGGGAGGGGGGGTCACGAGCAGTACTTC.

V and J are TRBV7-9 and TRBJ2-7; D possibly corresponds to TRBD1 (5 bases). CDR3 length: 14 amino acids. CDR1 and CDR2 (germline): SEHNR, FQNEAQ (reference sequence). Trimming stripped 5 bases from V and 0 bases from J, with 11 bases between. The CDR3 protein is CASSARQSSYEQYF. The CDR3 DNA sequence: TGTGCCAGCAGCGCGAGACAGAGCTCCTACGAGCAGTACTTC. Variable domain in full (rest from reference TRBV7-9 and TRBJ2-7): DTGVSQNPRHKITKRGQNVTFRCDPISEHNRLYWYRQTLGQGPEFLTYFQNEAQLEKSRLLSDRFSAERPKGSFSTLEIQRTEQGDSAMYLCASSARQSSYEQYFGPGTRLTVT.

The J gene is TRBJ2-1, the V gene TRBV4-1; weak D call: TRBD2 (5 bases). The ends were cut back, 0 bases at V and 1 base at J, with 10 bases in the middle. The CDR3 loop spans 16 amino acids. The germline V gene encodes CDR1 MGHRA and CDR2 YSYEKL. The chain's CDR3 is CASSQERADSYNEQFF. CDR3 DNA: TGCGCCAGCAGCCAAGAAAGAGCGGATTCCTACAATGAGCAGTTCTTC.

This clonotype showed up just once. The chain employs TRBV4-1 and TRBJ2-6, with D possibly matching TRBD1 (6 bases). The CDR3 runs to 16 residues. Germline V CDR1 and CDR2: MGHRA, YSYEKL. V was trimmed by 2 bases and J by 4 bases, leaving 12 bases between them. CDR3 DNA: TGCGCCAGCAGCCAACTCTACAGGGTCGGGGCCAACGTCCTGACTTTC. It translates to CASSQLYRVGANVLTF.

The J gene is TRBJ2-1, the V gene TRBV27; no definite D call. CDR1 is MNHEY and CDR2 is SMNVEV in the germline V gene (reference sequence). This CDR3 is built from 14 residues. Trimming left V 0 bases short and J 2 bases short, with 5 bases between. The CDR3, as DNA: TGTGCCAGCAGTTTATCAAGCCCCTACAATGAGCAGTTCTTC. Amino acids: CASSLSSPYNEQFF.

The rearrangement joins TRBV27 to TRBJ2-7; 9 nucleotides agree with TRBD2. The CDR3 is made up of 16 amino acids. V was pared by 6 bases and J by 2 bases, with 11 bases of the junction left unmatched. Germline V CDR1 and CDR2: MNHEY, SMNVEV (reference sequence). The CDR3 spells CASRTSPSGATYEQYF. CDR3 nucleotides: TGTGCCAGCAGGACCTCCCCTAGCGGGGCTACCTACGAGCAGTACTTC.

V is TRBV7-2 and J is TRBJ2-1; 9 positions agree with TRBD1. V dropped 4 bases and J dropped 8; count of bases not matched to a gene: 9. Germline V gene data show CDR1 as SGHTA and CDR2 as FQGNSA. The CDR3 consists of 15 residues. CDR3 in amino acids: CASSYGQGNLHEQFF. In DNA form, the CDR3 reads TGTGCCAGCAGCTACGGACAGGGGAATCTCCATGAGCAGTTCTTC.

V gene TRBV7-9 combines with J gene TRBJ2-1; the D is unclear. V was trimmed by 5 bases and J by 1 base, leaving 18 bases between them. Germline values: CDR1 SEHNR, CDR2 FQNEAQ (reference sequence). The CDR3 consists of 17 residues. The CDR3 coding sequence is TGTGCCAGCAGCGGTGGCCCGCGGCCCGCTTCCTACAATGAGCAGTTCTTC. The encoded protein is CASSGGPRPASYNEQFF.